This T cell receptor (beta chain) was sequenced in a study of T-cell reconstitution after alpha-beta-depleted transplantation in children. CDR1 SGHRS and CDR2 YFSETQ come from the germline V gene. The CDR3 covers 15 residues. V was pared by 0 bases and J by 3 bases, with 13 bases between. A few counts support this clonotype. Construction of the TCRbeta library involved unique molecular identifiers. TCRdb redid the calling of the PCR reads with MiXCR, one entry per CDR3 protein. The table lists some 530,000 distinct CDR3 sequences, around 12% of them singletons. The chain links TRBV5-1 to TRBJ2-7, with D tentatively TRBD1 (6 bases). The material was PBMCs from the stem cell graft donor, obtained from the stem cell graft. The receptor's source is a human donor who donated a stem cell graft to a child with combined immunodeficiency. The chain's CDR3 is CASSLDATGFYEQYF. CDR3 sequence (DNA): TGCGCCAGCAGCTTGGACGCTACAGGGTTCTACGAGCAGTACTTC.